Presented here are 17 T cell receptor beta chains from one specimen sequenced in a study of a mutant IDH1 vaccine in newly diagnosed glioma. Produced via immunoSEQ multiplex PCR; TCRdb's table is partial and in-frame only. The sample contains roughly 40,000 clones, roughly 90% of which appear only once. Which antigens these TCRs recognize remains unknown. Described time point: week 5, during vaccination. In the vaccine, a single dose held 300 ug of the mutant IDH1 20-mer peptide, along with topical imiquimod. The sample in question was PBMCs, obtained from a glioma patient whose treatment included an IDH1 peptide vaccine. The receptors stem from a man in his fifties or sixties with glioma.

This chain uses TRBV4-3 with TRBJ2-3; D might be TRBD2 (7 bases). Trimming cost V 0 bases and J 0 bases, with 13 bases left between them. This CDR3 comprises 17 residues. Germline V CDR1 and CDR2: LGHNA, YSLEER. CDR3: CASSQDGGGYSTDTQYF. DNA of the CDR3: TGCGCCAGCAGCCAAGACGGCGGGGGCTATAGCACAGATACGCAGTATTTT.

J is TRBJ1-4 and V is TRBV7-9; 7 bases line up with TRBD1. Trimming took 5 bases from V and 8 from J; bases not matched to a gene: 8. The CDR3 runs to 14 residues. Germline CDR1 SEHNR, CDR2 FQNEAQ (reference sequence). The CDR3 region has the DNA TGTGCCAGCAGCCCAACAGACAGGGCAGAAAAACTGTTTTTT. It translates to CASSPTDRAEKLFF.

The CDR3 DNA reads TGCGCCAGCAGCTTTACAGGCCAGGGGGAAAAACTGTTTTTT. This translates into CASSFTGQGEKLFF. The chain couples TRBV5-1 to TRBJ1-4; D might be TRBD1 (6 bases). Germline values: CDR1 SGHRS, CDR2 YFSETQ. The CDR3 spans 14 residues. Trimming removed 2 bases at V and 8 bases at J, with 13 bases between.

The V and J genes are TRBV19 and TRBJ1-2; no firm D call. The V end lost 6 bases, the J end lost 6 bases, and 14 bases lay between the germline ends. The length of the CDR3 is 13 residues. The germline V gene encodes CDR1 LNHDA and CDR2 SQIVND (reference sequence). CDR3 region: CASSRRWANGYTF. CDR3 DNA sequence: TGTGCCAGTAGCAGAAGGTGGGCGAATGGCTACACCTTC. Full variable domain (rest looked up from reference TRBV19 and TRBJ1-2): DGGITQSPKYLFRKEGQNVTLSCEQNLNHDAMYWYRQDPGQGLRLIYYSQIVNDFQKGDIAEGYSVSREKKESFPLTVTSAQKNPTAFYLCASSRRWANGYTFGSGTRLTVV.

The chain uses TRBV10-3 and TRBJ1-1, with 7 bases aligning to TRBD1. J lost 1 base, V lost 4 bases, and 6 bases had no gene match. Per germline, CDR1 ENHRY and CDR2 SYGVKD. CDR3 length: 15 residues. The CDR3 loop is CAISGPGQKNTEAFF. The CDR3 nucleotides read TGTGCCATCAGTGGGCCGGGACAGAAGAACACTGAAGCTTTCTTT.

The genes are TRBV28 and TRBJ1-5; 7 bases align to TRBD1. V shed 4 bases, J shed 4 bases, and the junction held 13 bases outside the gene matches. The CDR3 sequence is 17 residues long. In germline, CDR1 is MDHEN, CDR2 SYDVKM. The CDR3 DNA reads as TGTGCCAGCAGTTCTTTTTGGGACGACAGGGTTAATCAGCCCCAGCATTTT. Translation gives CASSSFWDDRVNQPQHF.

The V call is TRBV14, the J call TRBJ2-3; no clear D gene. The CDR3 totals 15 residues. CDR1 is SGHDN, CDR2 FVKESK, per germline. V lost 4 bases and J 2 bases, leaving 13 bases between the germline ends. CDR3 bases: TGTGCCAGCAGCCGTTCCCTTACTATCACAGATACGCAGTATTTT. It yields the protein CASSRSLTITDTQYF.

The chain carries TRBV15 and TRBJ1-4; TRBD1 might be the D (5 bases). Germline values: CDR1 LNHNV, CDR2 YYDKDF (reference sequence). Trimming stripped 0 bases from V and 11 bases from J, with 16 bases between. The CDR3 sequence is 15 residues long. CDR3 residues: CATSRDYETEKKLFF. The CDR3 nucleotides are TGTGCCACCAGCAGAGATTACGAGACAGAGAAGAAACTGTTTTTT.

The CDR3 DNA is TGTGCCAGCAGCCAGGAACGGATCTCTGGAAACACCATATATTTT. Its protein product is CASSQERISGNTIYF. V is TRBV7-2 and J is TRBJ1-3; D not certain. CDR1 is SGHTA, CDR2 FQGNSA, per germline. V dropped 5 bases and J dropped 0 bases, with 11 bases sitting between them. The CDR3 consists of 15 residues.

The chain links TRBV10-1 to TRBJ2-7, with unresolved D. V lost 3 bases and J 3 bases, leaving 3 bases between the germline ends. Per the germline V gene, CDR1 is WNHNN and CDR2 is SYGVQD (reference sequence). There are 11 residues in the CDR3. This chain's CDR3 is CASSDGYEQYF. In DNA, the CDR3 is TGCGCCAGCAGTGATGGCTACGAGCAGTACTTC.

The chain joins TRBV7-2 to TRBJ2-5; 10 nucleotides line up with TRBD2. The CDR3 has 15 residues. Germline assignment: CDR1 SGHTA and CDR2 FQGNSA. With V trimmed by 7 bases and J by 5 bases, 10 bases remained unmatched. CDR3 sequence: CASIFQRGGWETQYF. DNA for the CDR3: TGTGCCAGCATCTTTCAGCGGGGGGGCTGGGAGACCCAGTACTTC.

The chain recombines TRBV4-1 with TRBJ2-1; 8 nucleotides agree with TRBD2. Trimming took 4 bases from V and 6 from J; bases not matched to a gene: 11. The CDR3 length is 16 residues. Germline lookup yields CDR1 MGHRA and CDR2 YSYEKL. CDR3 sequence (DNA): TGCGCCAGCAGCCCCCGGGGAGCGGGAGCGACCAATGAGCAGTTCTTC. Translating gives CASSPRGAGATNEQFF.

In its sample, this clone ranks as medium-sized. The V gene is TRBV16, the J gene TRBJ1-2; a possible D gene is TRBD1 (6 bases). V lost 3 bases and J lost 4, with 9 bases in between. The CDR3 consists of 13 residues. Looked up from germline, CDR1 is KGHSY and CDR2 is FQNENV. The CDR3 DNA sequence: TGTGCCAGCAGCCAGACAGGTCTCTATGGCTACACCTTC. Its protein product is CASSQTGLYGYTF.

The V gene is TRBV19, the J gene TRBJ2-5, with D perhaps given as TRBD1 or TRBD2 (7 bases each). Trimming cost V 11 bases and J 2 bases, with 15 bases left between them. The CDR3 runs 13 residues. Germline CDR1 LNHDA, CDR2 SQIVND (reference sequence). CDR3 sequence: CAVGGGGQETQYF. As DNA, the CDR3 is TGTGCCGTGGGAGGGGGCGGGCAAGAGACCCAGTACTTC.

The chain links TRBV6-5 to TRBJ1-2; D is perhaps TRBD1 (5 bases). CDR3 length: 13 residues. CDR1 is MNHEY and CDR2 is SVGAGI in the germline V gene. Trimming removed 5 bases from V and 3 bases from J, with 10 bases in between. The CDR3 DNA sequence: TGTGCCAGCAGTCGGGGGTTGGACTATGGCTACACCTTC. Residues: CASSRGLDYGYTF.

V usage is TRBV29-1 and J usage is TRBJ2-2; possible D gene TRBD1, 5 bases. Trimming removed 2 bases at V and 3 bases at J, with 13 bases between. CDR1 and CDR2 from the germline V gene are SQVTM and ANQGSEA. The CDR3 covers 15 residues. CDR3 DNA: TGCAGCGTTGAAAGGTATTCAGGGTACACCGGGGAGCTGTTTTTT. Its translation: CSVERYSGYTGELFF.

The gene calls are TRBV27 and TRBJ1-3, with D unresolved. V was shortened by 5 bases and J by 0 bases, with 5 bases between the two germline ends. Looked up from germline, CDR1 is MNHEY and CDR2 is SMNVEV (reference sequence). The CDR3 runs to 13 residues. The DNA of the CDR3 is TGTGCCAGCAGTGAGTACTCTGGAAACACCATATATTTT. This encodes CASSEYSGNTIYF.